The clone carrying this T cell receptor beta chain came up once. The data were taken from a study of blood T cell repertoires in COVID-19. Looking at the study overall: The United States, Italy and Spain provided the acute and convalescent COVID-19 samples. Nucleic acid was either cDNA or gDNA, and it came from T cells, B-cell-depleted T cells, or PBMCs.

As processed by the authors: It was from reference gene primer amplification that nucleated cell counts were estimated. The method was immunoSEQ multiplex PCR; TCRdb's version includes in-frame clones alone and lacks a portion of them. That table furnishes V, J and clone size, whereas the DNA furnished D and trimming. The sample has around 700,000 clones, over 80% seen once. CDR1 and CDR2 (germline): MNHEY, SMNVEV (reference sequence). The ends were cut back, 5 bases at V and 3 bases at J, with 15 bases in the middle. There are 15 residues in the CDR3. This rearrangement joins TRBV27 to TRBJ2-3, with D tentatively TRBD2 (5 bases). Input material: peripheral blood. This sequence originates from a young woman with acute or convalescent COVID-19. The CDR3 region has the DNA TGTGCCAGCAGTGAGGACGGGGTATGGACAGATACGCAGTATTTT. Protein sequence: CASSEDGVWTDTQYF.